Below are 21 T cell receptor beta chains sequenced from a single sample in a study of T cell changes during pregnancy in multiple sclerosis. The table came from immunoSEQ multiplex PCR; TCRdb's copy has only in-frame clones and leaves some out. Of tens of thousands of clones in the sample, roughly 89% were seen once. The sample here was CD4+ T cells from peripheral blood mononuclear cells, taken in the first trimester of pregnancy. Source of these receptors: a female donor with multiple sclerosis, enrolled in a pregnancy study.

V gene TRBV15 combines with J gene TRBJ2-7, with TRBD2 identical over 14 bases. V shed 2 bases, J shed 9 bases, and the junction held 6 bases outside the gene matches. Germline values: CDR1 LNHNV, CDR2 YYDKDF (reference sequence). The CDR3 runs to 15 residues. The CDR3 loop reads CATSRRTSGRNGQYF. The DNA for the CDR3 is TGTGCCACCAGCAGAAGGACTAGCGGGAGGAATGGGCAGTACTTC.

The chain employs TRBV20-1 and TRBJ2-1; maybe TRBD2 (5 bases). Germline CDR1 reads DFQATT; CDR2 reads SNEGSKA (reference sequence). V lost 4 bases to trimming and J lost 15 bases, with 16 bases between them. This CDR3 is built from 11 residues. CDR3 DNA: TGCAGTGCTACCACTAGTTCTCTTCGGTTCTTC. Its protein product is CSATTSSLRFF.

This sequence joins TRBV9 and TRBJ1-2, with 11 bases fitting TRBD1. J lost 5 bases, V lost 4 bases, and 7 bases had no gene match. The germline gives CDR1 SGDLS, CDR2 YYNGEE. This CDR3 has 15 residues. The CDR3 coding sequence is TGTGCCAGCAGCATCGGACAGGGGGCTCGGTATGGCTACACCTTC. Protein sequence: CASSIGQGARYGYTF.

The chain has TRBV19 and TRBJ2-5, with TRBD2 identical over 8 bases. V was clipped by 3 bases and J by 2 bases; unmatched bases: 5. CDR1 is LNHDA and CDR2 is SQIVND in the germline V gene (reference sequence). The CDR3 is 15 residues long. The CDR3 DNA reads as TGTGCCAGTAGTATCGGGGGACTAGTGCAAGAGACCCAGTACTTC. Its translation is CASSIGGLVQETQYF.

This rearrangement joins TRBV9 to TRBJ1-1, with D perhaps TRBD1 (6 bases). Trimming stripped 0 bases from V and 0 bases from J, with 9 bases between. This CDR3 is 15 amino acids long. CDR1 is SGDLS and CDR2 is YYNGEE in the germline V gene. The CDR3 here is CASSVGGHLNTEAFF. The CDR3 DNA is TGTGCCAGCAGCGTAGGGGGGCACTTGAACACTGAAGCTTTCTTT.

The V gene is TRBV5-1, the J gene TRBJ2-1, with 16 bases lining up with TRBD2. The CDR3 sequence is 15 residues long. Germline CDR1 reads SGHRS; CDR2 reads YFSETQ. V shed 4 bases and J 7 bases; nucleotides not matched to a gene: 2. The CDR3 is CASSPGLAGGNEQFF. DNA of the CDR3: TGCGCCAGCAGCCCGGGACTAGCGGGAGGGAATGAGCAGTTCTTC.

This chain links TRBV6-4 with TRBJ2-1, with a possible D match to TRBD1 (6 bases). Deletions cut 7 bases from V and 5 bases from J, with 12 bases between. Germline CDR1 is MRHNA and CDR2 is SNTAGT. The CDR3 runs 13 residues. CDR3 sequence: CASIGTRDNEQFF. CDR3 nucleotide sequence: TGTGCCAGCATCGGGACAAGAGACAATGAGCAGTTCTTC.

V gene TRBV6-1 combines with J gene TRBJ2-2; possible D gene TRBD1, 6 bases. V was cut by 6 bases and J by 7 bases, with 18 bases left in between. The germline V gene has CDR1 MNHNS and CDR2 SASEGT. CDR3 length: 15 residues. DNA of the CDR3: TGTGCCAGCAGGGGGGTAGGATGGGGGCTCGGGGAGCTGTTTTTT. Translated, it gives CASRGVGWGLGELFF.

This chain's CDR3 is CASSSGRSSYNEQFF. The CDR3, as DNA: TGTGCCAGCAGCTCCGGGAGAAGCTCCTACAATGAGCAGTTCTTC. The chain combines TRBV11-3 with TRBJ2-1, with D possibly TRBD2 on 6 matching bases. V was trimmed by 4 bases and J by 0 bases, leaving 10 bases between them. This CDR3 region has 15 residues. Germline V gene sequence: CDR1 SGHNT, CDR2 YENEEA.

The chain joins TRBV28 to TRBJ2-3; D may be TRBD1 (6 bases). Looked up from germline, CDR1 is MDHEN and CDR2 is SYDVKM. Trimming took 3 bases from V and 0 from J, leaving 10 bases between them. The CDR3 extends over 15 amino acids. CDR3 bases: TGTGCCAGCAGTTTCCCACAGGGTAGCACAGATACGCAGTATTTT. It specifies CASSFPQGSTDTQYF.

The rearrangement joins TRBV7-9 to TRBJ1-4, with TRBD1 matching 7 bases. The CDR3 runs 15 residues. Germline CDR1 is SEHNR and CDR2 is FQNEAQ (reference sequence). The V segment lost 6 bases and the J segment 7 bases; nucleotides outside the gene matches: 11. CDR3 bases: TGTGCCAGCAGTAAGCATGAGGGGGCAGGTGAAAAACTGTTTTTT. Encoded protein: CASSKHEGAGEKLFF.

V and J are TRBV15 and TRBJ2-5; D not certain. The germline V and J ends were trimmed by 0 bases and 5 bases, with 10 bases remaining between them. CDR1 and CDR2 from the germline V gene are LNHNV and YYDKDF (reference sequence). The CDR3 runs 14 residues. CDR3 sequence: CATSRDQVSETQYF. The CDR3 coding sequence is TGTGCCACCAGCAGAGATCAGGTGTCGGAGACCCAGTACTTC.

The rearrangement links TRBV6-5 to TRBJ2-7, with D possibly matching TRBD1 (6 bases). The CDR3 sequence is 15 residues long. Germline V lookup: CDR1 MNHEY, CDR2 SVGAGI. V shed 4 bases and J shed 5 bases, with 18 bases lying between them. The CDR3 bases are TGTGCCAGCAGTTCCCTGGGGCAGGGGCAGAACGAGCAGTACTTC. This encodes CASSSLGQGQNEQYF.

The V gene is TRBV2, the J gene TRBJ2-7; 7 bases fit TRBD2. From germline, CDR1 is SNHLY and CDR2 FYNNEI. The J segment lost 0 bases and the V segment lost 11 bases, leaving 10 bases of the junction unmatched. This CDR3 region has 14 residues. The CDR3 bases are TGTGCCGGATCTATTATAGCGGGCTCCTACGAGCAGTACTTC. Protein product: CAGSIIAGSYEQYF.

This clone was seen only a few times. The CDR3 bases are TGTGCCAGCAGTTTAAAGTTGGGGGGGTATACTGAAGCTTTCTTT. Its protein product is CASSLKLGGYTEAFF. This chain joins TRBV28 and TRBJ1-1, with D tentatively TRBD1 (5 bases). CDR3 length equals 15 residues. Per the germline V gene, CDR1 is MDHEN and CDR2 is SYDVKM. Deletions cut 2 bases from V and 5 bases from J, with 15 bases between.

V and J are TRBV11-1 and TRBJ2-6, with TRBD1 as a possible D gene (5 bases). V dropped 1 base and J dropped 1 base, with 5 bases sitting between them. The CDR3 has 15 amino acids. Germline CDR1 is SGHAT and CDR2 is FQDESV (reference sequence). CDR3 sequence reads: CASSLEGSGANVLTF. The CDR3 nucleotides read TGTGCCAGCAGCTTAGAGGGGTCTGGGGCCAACGTCCTGACTTTC.

The chain joins TRBV9 to TRBJ2-6; no clear D. The germline V gene has CDR1 SGDLS and CDR2 YYNGEE. The CDR3 spans 14 residues. V was trimmed by 0 bases and J by 12 bases, leaving 13 bases between them. CDR3 region: CASSVGGLLGVLTF. The DNA for the CDR3 is TGTGCCAGCAGCGTAGGAGGCTTGCTGGGCGTCCTGACTTTC. The full variable domain, in which reference TRBV9 and TRBJ2-6 provide the parts outside the CDR3, is DSGVTQTPKHLITATGQRVTLRCSPRSGDLSVYWYQQSLDQGLQFLIQYYNGEERAKGNILERFSAQQFPDLHSELNLSSLELGDSALYFCASSVGGLLGVLTFGAGSRLTVL.

The chain carries TRBV5-1 and TRBJ1-5; D ambiguous. The germline V and J ends were trimmed by 0 bases and 8 bases, with 6 bases remaining between them. The CDR3 has 12 amino acids. Germline CDR1 SGHRS, CDR2 YFSETQ. CDR3 DNA: TGCGCCAGCAGCTTGGACGGGAAGCCCCAGCATTTT. Translation: CASSLDGKPQHF.

The chain employs TRBV6-5 and TRBJ2-7; a weak D match, TRBD2 (6 bases). The CDR3 is made up of 14 amino acids. The ends were cut back, 6 bases at V and 7 bases at J, with 19 bases in the middle. The germline CDR1 and CDR2 sequences are MNHEY and SVGAGI. CDR3 protein: CASSYQVLASEQYF. CDR3 DNA: TGTGCCAGCAGCTATCAGGTACTAGCTAGTGAGCAGTACTTC.

This chain joins TRBV30 and TRBJ1-3; D may be TRBD1 (5 bases). CDR3 size: 15 residues. Germline V gene data show CDR1 as GTSNPN and CDR2 as SVGIG (reference sequence). Trimming pared 4 bases from V and 4 bases from J, leaving 17 bases between. The CDR3 loop reads CAWIRDGGSGNTIYF. CDR3 in DNA: TGTGCCTGGATCCGGGACGGGGGATCCGGAAACACCATATATTTT.

This rearrangement joins TRBV5-1 to TRBJ2-5; no reliable D call. CDR1 is SGHRS, CDR2 YFSETQ, per germline. Trimming left V 2 bases short and J 4 bases short, with 3 bases between. This CDR3 is 11 amino acids long. The CDR3 loop reads CASSFGETQYF. As DNA, the CDR3 is TGCGCCAGCAGCTTCGGAGAGACCCAGTACTTC.